The entry below gives a single TCR beta chain sequence along with its context. Its antigen is unknown. These data are taken from a study of shared clonotypes between healthy human individuals. This CDR3 is 15 amino acids long. V lost 6 bases, J lost 2 bases, and 6 bases stayed unmatched. The V gene's germline CDR1 is LNHDA and CDR2 SQIVND (reference sequence). TCRdb's table, derived via immunoSEQ multiplex PCR, lists solely in-frame clones and lacks some. The sample lists a few million clones; 85% to 95% were seen once. General study results and limits: The sole specimen, blood, was sampled, and tissue repertoires likely differ.

The rearrangement uses TRBV19 and TRBJ2-5; the match to TRBD2 covers 10 bases. The source of this sequence is a man aged 18 to 35 in good health. The sequenced sample consisted of naive CD4+ T cells sorted from blood. Described subset: CD45RA+ positively selected. CDR3 sequence (DNA): TGTGCCAGTAGCCCGACTAGCGGGCGACAAGAGACCCAGTACTTC. This codes for CASSPTSGRQETQYF.